This TCR beta chain was documented in a study of cytomegalovirus exposure and HLA in healthy donors. A single count supports this clone. V trimming: 5 bases; J trimming: 4 bases; junction bases outside the gene matches: 11. The CDR3 is 15 amino acids. From germline, CDR1 is MNHEY and CDR2 SVGAGI. The PCR used 60 Vbeta and 13 Jbeta primers. Sequencing used immunoSEQ multiplex PCR; TCRdb keeps in-frame clones, though not all of them. The sample comprises approximately 210,000 clones, over 75% of which are singletons, and about 1.7% rests with the top ten. This sequence originates from a male donor in good health and CMV-seronegative. Sample: PBMCs. The chain is built from TRBV6-5 and TRBJ2-7, with 7 bases lining up with TRBD1. This chain's CDR3 is CASSREQGSGYEQYF. The CDR3 DNA sequence: TGTGCCAGCAGTAGGGAACAGGGGAGTGGGTACGAGCAGTACTTC.